The 29 T cell receptor beta chains below come from one sample, sequenced in a study of regulatory T cells in long-lasting Graves disease. Time point defined: newly diagnosed GD, antithyroid drugs for less than 3 months. With RNA extracted from PBMCs as input, the TCR library was made. Through Arm-PCR of CDR3 regions and iRepertoire HTBI primers, TCR beta libraries were built. In TCRdb, the multiplex PCR reads were re-called with MiXCR into one record per CDR3 protein. Among roughly 420,000 distinct CDR3 sequences listed, 13% to 15% were seen once. The same sample was also studied in work on T cells in Graves' hyperthyroidism and ophthalmopathy.

The sample was peripheral blood mononuclear cells (PBMCs), taken at new diagnosis, from a patient treated with antithyroid drugs. All receptors come from a woman between 45 and 60 years old with Graves disease.

This clonotype has at least ten counts. This chain links TRBV29-1 with TRBJ2-2; 8 bases are shared with TRBD1. The CDR3 is made up of 16 amino acids. V trimming: 2 bases; J trimming: 1 base; junction bases outside the gene matches: 6. Germline assignment: CDR1 SQVTM and CDR2 ANQGSEA. The DNA of the CDR3 is TGCAGCGTTGAAAGCCGGACAGGGAGGAACACCGGGGAGCTGTTTTTT. Its translation: CSVESRTGRNTGELFF.

This clonotype was seen a handful of times. A much larger clone differs by one base, so this may be a read error. The chain carries TRBV12-3 or TRBV12-4 and TRBJ2-3; TRBD1 aligns across 7 bases. The end of the DNA is better explained by TRBJ1-1, so the J call may be wrong. The CDR3 length is 13 residues. CDR3 coding DNA: TGTGCCAGCAGCTCCCAGGGGGTGAACGAAGCTTTCTTT. It encodes CASSSQGVNEAFF.

The table lists this clonotype with a few counts. The chain uses TRBV29-1 and TRBJ2-1, with a weak D call TRBD1 (6 bases). The V gene's germline CDR1 is SQVTM and CDR2 ANQGSEA. The CDR3 consists of 12 residues. The ends were cut back, 7 bases at V and 5 bases at J, with 12 bases in the middle. The CDR3 here is CSAGGFDNEQFF. The CDR3 bases are TGCAGCGCTGGGGGCTTCGACAATGAGCAGTTCTTC.

This clonotype was detected ten times or more. The DNA of the CDR3 is TGCAGCGTTGGGCTAGGTTTTGGCAATCAGCCCCAGCATTTT. It translates to CSVGLGFGNQPQHF. V usage is TRBV29-1 and J usage is TRBJ1-5, with no clear D. The CDR3 runs 14 residues. V lost 4 bases to trimming and J lost 2 bases, with 12 bases between them. The germline V gene has CDR1 SQVTM and CDR2 ANQGSEA.

V and J are TRBV9 and TRBJ2-3, with D possibly being TRBD2 (6 bases). Near its end, the DNA agrees better with TRBJ2-5, so the J call may be wrong. This CDR3 spans 15 amino acids. CDR1 and CDR2 (germline): SGDLS, YYNGEE. In DNA form, the CDR3 reads TGTGCCAGCAGTTTCCGGGGGTTTATGGCAGAGACCCAGTACTTC. Translating it yields CASSFRGFMAETQYF.

This clonotype was seen ten or more times. The chain recombines TRBV3-1 with TRBJ2-5, with D possibly being TRBD2 (6 bases). CDR1 is LGHDT and CDR2 is YNNKEL in the germline V gene (reference sequence). V lost 7 bases and J lost 0, with 18 bases in between. This CDR3 is built from 16 residues. The CDR3 region is CASTLDSGLYQETQYF. The CDR3 nucleotides are TGTGCCAGCACCCTCGATAGCGGTTTGTACCAAGAGACCCAGTACTTC.

V is TRBV5-6 and J is TRBJ2-2, with 7 bases matching TRBD2. Losses at the gene ends were 4 bases for V and 3 bases for J; bases not matched to a gene: 6. The CDR3 has 15 residues. CDR1 is SGHDT, CDR2 YYEEEE, per germline. CDR3 coding DNA: TGTGCCAGCAGCCTCGGACTAGGATACACCGGGGAGCTGTTTTTT. Its translation is CASSLGLGYTGELFF.

This clonotype was seen at least ten times. The chain combines TRBV6-5 with TRBJ2-7; perhaps TRBD2 as D (6 bases). The V end lost 4 bases, the J end lost 0 bases, and 13 bases lay between the germline ends. Germline V CDR1 and CDR2: MNHEY, SVGAGI. CDR3 length: 15 residues. DNA for the CDR3: TGTGCCAGCAGTTTGAAGGGAGGTCCCTCCTACGAGCAGTACTTC. Protein sequence: CASSLKGGPSYEQYF.

This clonotype was recorded at least ten times. One end of the junction varies from germline; a read error may be responsible. The rearrangement joins TRBV12-5 to TRBJ2-7; perhaps TRBD2 as D (6 bases). CDR1 LGHNT and CDR2 FRNRAP come from the germline V gene. This CDR3 comprises 12 residues. CDR3 coding DNA: TGTGCTAGTGGGAGGGACTCCCACGAGCAGTACTTC. Its translation: CASGRDSHEQYF.

This chain links TRBV3-1 with TRBJ2-2; D uncertain. The CDR3 totals 14 residues. Between the trimmed V and J ends, which lost 3 bases and 3 bases, there was a span of 8 bases. CDR1 LGHDT and CDR2 YNNKEL come from the germline V gene (reference sequence). The CDR3: CASSQSIHTGELFF. The CDR3 DNA follows: TGTGCCAGCAGCCAGTCTATTCACACCGGGGAGCTGTTTTTT.

CDR3 sequence reads: CASSSGGSTGELFF. The CDR3 DNA reads as TGTGCCAGCAGTTCAGGTGGTTCAACCGGGGAGCTGTTTTTT. V usage is TRBV28 and J usage is TRBJ2-2; D ambiguous. The V end lost 4 bases, the J end lost 5 bases, and 11 bases lay between the germline ends. The V gene's germline CDR1 is MDHEN and CDR2 SYDVKM. This CDR3 has 14 amino acids.

The table lists this clonotype with a few counts. V and J are TRBV28 and TRBJ2-5, with D perhaps assigned TRBD1 or TRBD2 (6 bases each). The ends were cut back, 5 bases at V and 7 bases at J, with 26 bases in the middle. The CDR3 runs 17 residues. Per germline, CDR1 MDHEN and CDR2 SYDVKM. The CDR3 loop reads CASSQIIRGGTSGTQYF. The CDR3 region has the DNA TGTGCCAGCAGTCAAATTATTAGAGGGGGGACGTCGGGGACCCAGTACTTC.

This clonotype appeared a few times. This chain connects TRBV19 to TRBJ1-5; D may be TRBD1 (5 bases). This CDR3 is built from 17 residues. Trimming cost V 5 bases and J 4 bases, with 21 bases left between them. The germline CDR1 and CDR2 sequences are LNHDA and SQIVND (reference sequence). The CDR3 region has the DNA TGTGCCAGTAGTCCCGGGCCCACCCCAGGGAGAAATCAGCCCCAGCATTTT. Translated: CASSPGPTPGRNQPQHF.

CDR3 sequence (DNA): TGTGCCAGCTCACCACCGATTGGACAGGGGGAGAGGCGCAACACCGGGGAGCTGTTTTTT. Protein product: CASSPPIGQGERRNTGELFF. The chain uses TRBV18 and TRBJ2-2, with 10 bases matching TRBD1. The CDR3 consists of 20 residues. V gave up 0 bases and J gave up 2 bases; unmatched junction bases: 12. Germline V gene lookup returns CDR1 KGHSH and CDR2 LQKENI.

This clonotype was detected only a few times. CDR3 amino acids: CAISESGDWGKLFF. In DNA form, the CDR3 reads TGTGCCATCAGTGAATCGGGTGATTGGGGAAAACTGTTTTTT. The chain joins TRBV10-3 to TRBJ1-4; D ambiguous. Germline loops: CDR1 ENHRY, CDR2 SYGVKD. With 3 bases removed from V and 10 bases from J, the gap between germline ends came to 15 bases. This CDR3 contains 14 residues.

This clonotype was found many times. The rearrangement joins TRBV2 to TRBJ2-2; 8 positions match TRBD1. Losses at the gene ends were 6 bases for V and 0 bases for J; bases not matched to a gene: 6. The CDR3 runs 16 residues. Germline V CDR1 and CDR2: SNHLY, FYNNEI. For the CDR3, the DNA is TGTGCCAGCAGACGGACAGGGTGGGCGAACACCGGGGAGCTGTTTTTT. Protein sequence: CASRRTGWANTGELFF.

This clonotype was picked up many times. V is TRBV28 and J is TRBJ1-2; tentative D call: TRBD1 (5 bases). V lost 6 bases to trimming and J lost 4 bases, with 9 bases between them. The CDR3 contains 12 residues. The germline CDR1 and CDR2 sequences are MDHEN and SYDVKM. The CDR3 coding sequence is TGTGCCAGCAGCCGACAGAGCTATGGCTACACCTTC. Amino acids: CASSRQSYGYTF.

The table lists this clonotype with many counts. The rearrangement joins TRBV5-1 to TRBJ1-1; unclear D gene. Germline CDR1 SGHRS, CDR2 YFSETQ. There are 15 residues in the CDR3. V dropped 2 bases and J dropped 7 bases, with 18 bases sitting between them. CDR3 nucleotides: TGCGCCAGCAGCTTATTCCCTACAGAGACCAATGAAGCTTTCTTT. It encodes CASSLFPTETNEAFF. Using reference TRBV5-1 and TRBJ1-1 for the parts outside the CDR3, the full variable domain is KAGVTQTPRYLIKTRGQQVTLSCSPISGHRSVSWYQQTPGQGLQFLFEYFSETQRNKGNFPGRFSGRQFSNSRSEMNVSTLELGDSALYLCASSLFPTETNEAFFGQGTRLTVV.

In this sample, this clonotype turned up many times. The chain uses TRBV9 and TRBJ2-3; D unresolved. Germline V gene lookup returns CDR1 SGDLS and CDR2 YYNGEE. This CDR3 has 15 residues. V shed 0 bases and J shed 2 bases, with 10 bases lying between them. The CDR3 bases are TGTGCCAGCAGCGTAGCTTTGACCTACACAGATACGCAGTATTTT. Its translation: CASSVALTYTDTQYF.

The sample holds a few counts of this clonotype. DNA for the CDR3: TGTGCCAGCAGCGAGGGGCCCGGGAATGCGGCCAAAAACATTCAGTACTTC. Its translation: CASSEGPGNAAKNIQYF. The rearrangement links TRBV12-3 or TRBV12-4 to TRBJ2-4; the D call may be TRBD1 or TRBD2 (5 bases each). This CDR3 has 17 residues. The V end lost 6 bases, the J end lost 1 base, and 19 bases lay between the germline ends.

This clonotype has ten or more counts. Here the CDR3 DNA reads TGTGCCAGCAGTCCTCCCAGCGGGCGGAAAAACCATGAAAAACTGTTTTTT. It encodes CASSPPSGRKNHEKLFF. The chain has TRBV28 and TRBJ1-4, with unresolved D. Germline V gene sequence: CDR1 MDHEN, CDR2 SYDVKM. V lost 5 bases and J 6 bases, leaving 22 bases between the germline ends. This CDR3 comprises 17 residues.

V gene TRBV10-3 combines with J gene TRBJ1-2, with D perhaps TRBD1 (6 bases). V lost 0 bases, J lost 4 bases, and 15 bases lay in between. This CDR3 is 16 amino acids long. Germline CDR1 ENHRY, CDR2 SYGVKD. The CDR3 is CAISESSRDIGYGYTF. The CDR3 region has the DNA TGTGCCATCAGTGAGTCCTCCAGGGACATCGGCTATGGCTACACCTTC.

This rearrangement joins TRBV5-1 to TRBJ2-7, with D unclear. The CDR3 length is 13 residues. The V gene lost 1 base and the J gene lost 5 bases, with 10 bases spanning the gap. Per germline, CDR1 SGHRS and CDR2 YFSETQ. The CDR3 loop reads CASSLRANNEQYF. The CDR3 DNA reads as TGCGCCAGCAGCTTGAGAGCAAACAACGAGCAGTACTTC. Combining the CDR3 with reference TRBV5-1 and TRBJ2-7 gives the whole variable domain KAGVTQTPRYLIKTRGQQVTLSCSPISGHRSVSWYQQTPGQGLQFLFEYFSETQRNKGNFPGRFSGRQFSNSRSEMNVSTLELGDSALYLCASSLRANNEQYFGPGTRLTVT.

This clonotype was counted ten times or more. The chain links TRBV3-1 to TRBJ2-2, with a tentative D call TRBD1 (6 bases). This CDR3 has 16 amino acids. V lost 1 base, J lost 0 bases, and 9 bases lay in between. The germline V gene has CDR1 LGHDT and CDR2 YNNKEL (reference sequence). This CDR3 is CASSQVAGANTGELFF. CDR3 bases: TGTGCCAGCAGCCAAGTGGCAGGGGCGAACACCGGGGAGCTGTTTTTT.

There are many counts of this clonotype. The rearrangement uses TRBV7-9 and TRBJ2-3; D could derive from TRBD1 or TRBD2 (5 bases each). CDR1 SEHNR and CDR2 FQNEAQ come from the germline V gene (reference sequence). This CDR3 is built from 16 residues. V lost 2 bases and J lost 0, with 12 bases in between. This CDR3 reads CASSLRDRDSTDTQYF. The CDR3 nucleotides read TGTGCCAGCAGCTTAAGAGACCGGGACAGCACAGATACGCAGTATTTT.

The chain carries TRBV25-1 and TRBJ2-7, with D possibly being TRBD2 (7 bases). The CDR3 extends over 17 amino acids. Germline V gene data show CDR1 as MGHDK and CDR2 as SYGVNS. Between the trimmed V and J ends, which lost 8 bases and 0 bases, there was a span of 23 bases. The CDR3 is CASGRVSSGDNSYEQYF. The CDR3 DNA is TGTGCCAGCGGTAGAGTTTCCAGCGGGGACAACTCCTACGAGCAGTACTTC.

Many counts were recorded for this clonotype. This chain uses TRBV12-3 or TRBV12-4 with TRBJ2-3; tentative D call: TRBD2 (6 bases). This CDR3 has 19 amino acids. Deletions cut 6 bases from V and 2 bases from J, with 27 bases between. CDR3 bases: TGTGCCAGCAGCTCCGCTTTCACGGGAGTCCAAATTGTCACAGATACGCAGTATTTT. It codes for CASSSAFTGVQIVTDTQYF.

This clonotype showed up many times. CDR3 sequence reads: CASRGFGNQPQHF. The CDR3 DNA is TGTGCCAGCAGAGGGTTTGGCAATCAGCCCCAGCATTTT. This chain uses TRBV7-2 with TRBJ1-5; no reliable D call. V lost 6 bases and J 2 bases, leaving 8 bases between the germline ends. The CDR3 has 13 residues. CDR1 and CDR2 (germline): SGHTA, FQGNSA.

Comments on this clonotype: This may stem from a read error, because a much larger clone lies one nucleotide away. The DNA for the CDR3 is TGCAGTGCCCCCGCCTTCTCCTACAATGAGCAGCTCTTC. Translation gives CSAPAFSYNEQLF. V gene TRBV20-1 combines with J gene TRBJ2-1, with D hard to call. Germline V gives CDR1 DFQATT, CDR2 SNEGSKA (reference sequence). The CDR3 has 13 amino acids.